This T cell receptor (beta chain) was identified in a study of control samples from healthy donors and cancer patients. The protocol was immunoSEQ multiplex PCR, while the TCRdb copy is restricted to in-frame clones and leaves out a portion. The sample lists 150,000 to 200,000 clones; just under 95% were seen once. This CDR3 contains 16 residues. Germline values: CDR1 KGHDR, CDR2 SFDVKD. Trimming at V came to 2 bases and at J to 7 bases, leaving 8 bases not matched to a gene. Source material: blood. V is TRBV24-1 and J is TRBJ2-2, with TRBD1 matching over 8 bases. This receptor was taken from a man aged 18-30 years in good health. DNA of the CDR3: TGTGCCACCAGTGATTCCCTCCAGGGGGCTGGCGGGGAGCTGTTTTTT. Translated, it gives CATSDSLQGAGGELFF.